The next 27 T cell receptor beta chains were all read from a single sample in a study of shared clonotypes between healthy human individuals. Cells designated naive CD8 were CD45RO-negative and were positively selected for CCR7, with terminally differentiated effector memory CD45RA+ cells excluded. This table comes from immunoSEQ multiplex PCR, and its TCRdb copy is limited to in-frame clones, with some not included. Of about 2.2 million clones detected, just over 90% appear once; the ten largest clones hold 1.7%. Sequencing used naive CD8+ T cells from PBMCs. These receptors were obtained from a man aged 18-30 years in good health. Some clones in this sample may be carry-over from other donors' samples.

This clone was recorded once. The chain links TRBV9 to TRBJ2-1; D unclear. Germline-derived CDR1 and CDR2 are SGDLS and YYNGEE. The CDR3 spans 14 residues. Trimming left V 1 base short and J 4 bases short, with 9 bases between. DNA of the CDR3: TGTGCCAGCAGCGTATCGGACCATTACAATGAGCAGTTCTTC. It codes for CASSVSDHYNEQFF.

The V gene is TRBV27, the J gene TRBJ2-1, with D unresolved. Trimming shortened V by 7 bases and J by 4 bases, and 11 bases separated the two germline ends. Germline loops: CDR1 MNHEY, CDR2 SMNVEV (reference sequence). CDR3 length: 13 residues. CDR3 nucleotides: TGTGCCAGCATAGGGTCACTTTACAATGAGCAGTTCTTC. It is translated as CASIGSLYNEQFF.

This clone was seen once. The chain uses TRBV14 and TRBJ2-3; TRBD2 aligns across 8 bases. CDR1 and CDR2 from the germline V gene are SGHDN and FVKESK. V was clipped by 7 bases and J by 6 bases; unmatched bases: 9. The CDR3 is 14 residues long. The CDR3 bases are TGTGCCAGCACCGGGACTAGGGGAGGTGATACGCAGTATTTT. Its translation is CASTGTRGGDTQYF. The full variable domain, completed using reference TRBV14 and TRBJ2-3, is EAGVTQFPSHSVIEKGQTVTLRCDPISGHDNLYWYRRVMGKEIKFLLHFVKESKQDESGMPNNRFLAERTGGTYSTLKVQPAELEDSGVYFCASTGTRGGDTQYFGPGTRLTVL.

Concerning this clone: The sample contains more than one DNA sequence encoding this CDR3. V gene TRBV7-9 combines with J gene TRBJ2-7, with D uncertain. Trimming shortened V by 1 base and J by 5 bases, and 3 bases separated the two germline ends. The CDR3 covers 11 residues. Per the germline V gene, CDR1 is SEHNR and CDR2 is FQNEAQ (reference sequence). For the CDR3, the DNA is TGTGCCAGCAGCTTAGGGGACGAGCAGTACTTC. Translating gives CASSLGDEQYF.

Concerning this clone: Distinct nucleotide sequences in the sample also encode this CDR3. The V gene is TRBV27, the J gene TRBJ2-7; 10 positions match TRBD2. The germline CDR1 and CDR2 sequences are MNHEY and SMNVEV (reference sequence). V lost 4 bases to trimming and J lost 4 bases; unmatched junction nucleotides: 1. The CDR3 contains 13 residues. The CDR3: CASSWTSGYEQYF. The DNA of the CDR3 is TGTGCCAGCAGTTGGACTAGCGGTTACGAGCAGTACTTC.

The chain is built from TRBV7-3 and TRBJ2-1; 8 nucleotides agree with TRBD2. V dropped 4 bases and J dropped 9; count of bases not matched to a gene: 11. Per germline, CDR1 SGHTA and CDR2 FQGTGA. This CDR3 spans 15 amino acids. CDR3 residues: CASSSGTSRAPEQFF. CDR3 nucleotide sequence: TGTGCCAGCAGCTCAGGGACTAGTAGGGCCCCTGAGCAGTTCTTC.

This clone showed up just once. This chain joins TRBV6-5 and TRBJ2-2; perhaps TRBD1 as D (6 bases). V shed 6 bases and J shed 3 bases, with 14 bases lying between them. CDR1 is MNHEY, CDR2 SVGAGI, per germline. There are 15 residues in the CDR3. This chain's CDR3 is CASREYREDTGELFF. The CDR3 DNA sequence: TGTGCCAGCAGAGAATACAGGGAAGACACCGGGGAGCTGTTTTTT.

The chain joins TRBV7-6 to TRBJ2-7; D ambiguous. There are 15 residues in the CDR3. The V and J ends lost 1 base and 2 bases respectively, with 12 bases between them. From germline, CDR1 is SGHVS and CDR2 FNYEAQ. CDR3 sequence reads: CASSLVASPTYEQYF. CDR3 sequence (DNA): TGTGCCAGCAGCTTAGTCGCTAGTCCGACCTACGAGCAGTACTTC.

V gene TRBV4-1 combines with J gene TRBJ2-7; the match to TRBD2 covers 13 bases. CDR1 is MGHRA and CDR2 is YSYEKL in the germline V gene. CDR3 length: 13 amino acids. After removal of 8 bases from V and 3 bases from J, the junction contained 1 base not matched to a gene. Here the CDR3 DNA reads TGCGCCAGCGGGACTAGCGGGAACTACGAGCAGTACTTC. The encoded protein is CASGTSGNYEQYF.

Here the CDR3 DNA reads TGTGCCAGCAGCTACACCGCACGGGATACGCAGTATTTT. This sequence encodes CASSYTARDTQYF. The genes are TRBV5-6 and TRBJ2-3; no clear D gene. With 3 bases removed from V and 6 bases from J, the gap between germline ends came to 11 bases. CDR1 is SGHDT, CDR2 YYEEEE, per germline. There are 13 residues in the CDR3.

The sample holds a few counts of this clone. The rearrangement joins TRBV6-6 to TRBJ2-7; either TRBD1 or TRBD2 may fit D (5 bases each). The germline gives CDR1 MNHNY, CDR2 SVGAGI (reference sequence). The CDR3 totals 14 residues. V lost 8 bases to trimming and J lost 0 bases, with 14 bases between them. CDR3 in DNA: TGTGCCAGCTTAGGGACCGTAAGCTCCTACGAGCAGTACTTC. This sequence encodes CASLGTVSSYEQYF.

The CDR3 loop is CASSISSGRGYEQYF. The CDR3 bases are TGTGCCAGTAGTATCTCGTCGGGCAGGGGGTACGAGCAGTACTTC. The chain recombines TRBV19 with TRBJ2-7; 7 positions agree with TRBD1. Germline V gives CDR1 LNHDA, CDR2 SQIVND (reference sequence). Trimming cost V 3 bases and J 4 bases; bases outside gene matches: 9. The CDR3 sequence is 15 residues long.

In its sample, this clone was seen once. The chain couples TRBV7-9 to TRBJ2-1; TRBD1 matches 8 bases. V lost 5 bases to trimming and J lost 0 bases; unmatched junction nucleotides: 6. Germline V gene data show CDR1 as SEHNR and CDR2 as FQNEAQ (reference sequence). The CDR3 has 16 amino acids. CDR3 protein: CASSPGQGRSYNEQFF. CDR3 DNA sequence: TGTGCCAGCAGCCCTGGACAGGGTCGCTCCTACAATGAGCAGTTCTTC.

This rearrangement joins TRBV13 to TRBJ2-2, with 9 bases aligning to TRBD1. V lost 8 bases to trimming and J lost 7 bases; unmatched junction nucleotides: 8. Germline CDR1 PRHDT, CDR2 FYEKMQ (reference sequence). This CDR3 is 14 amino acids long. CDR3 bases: TGTGCCAGCCTACAGGGGGCAAGAGTCGGGGAGCTGTTTTTT. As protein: CASLQGARVGELFF.

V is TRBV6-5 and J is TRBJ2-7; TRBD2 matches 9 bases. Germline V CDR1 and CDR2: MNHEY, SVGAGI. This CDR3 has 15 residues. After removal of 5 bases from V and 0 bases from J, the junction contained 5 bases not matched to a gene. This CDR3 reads CASSQLAGSSYEQYF. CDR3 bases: TGTGCCAGCAGTCAACTAGCGGGCAGCTCCTACGAGCAGTACTTC.

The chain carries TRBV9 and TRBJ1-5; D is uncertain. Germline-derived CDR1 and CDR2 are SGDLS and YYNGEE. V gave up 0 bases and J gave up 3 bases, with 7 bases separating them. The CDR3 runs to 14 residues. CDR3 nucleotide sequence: TGTGCCAGCAGCGTAGGTCTGGTCAATCAGCCCCAGCATTTT. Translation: CASSVGLVNQPQHF.

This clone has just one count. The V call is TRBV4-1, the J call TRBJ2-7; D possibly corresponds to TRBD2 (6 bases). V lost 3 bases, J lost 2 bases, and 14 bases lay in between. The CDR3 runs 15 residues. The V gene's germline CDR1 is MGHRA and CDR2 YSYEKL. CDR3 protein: CASSQNPGLAYEQYF. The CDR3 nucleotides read TGCGCCAGCAGCCAGAACCCGGGACTTGCCTACGAGCAGTACTTC.

The CDR3 DNA reads as TGTGCCAGTAGTATTGGGGCCTCGAGGACTGAAGCTTTCTTT. It codes for CASSIGASRTEAFF. The V gene is TRBV19, the J gene TRBJ1-1, with a possible D match to TRBD1 (5 bases). This CDR3 has 14 residues. Looked up from germline, CDR1 is LNHDA and CDR2 is SQIVND (reference sequence). Trimming removed 3 bases at V and 5 bases at J, with 13 bases between. Variable domain in full (rest from reference TRBV19 and TRBJ1-1): DGGITQSPKYLFRKEGQNVTLSCEQNLNHDAMYWYRQDPGQGLRLIYYSQIVNDFQKGDIAEGYSVSREKKESFPLTVTSAQKNPTAFYLCASSIGASRTEAFFGQGTRLTVV.

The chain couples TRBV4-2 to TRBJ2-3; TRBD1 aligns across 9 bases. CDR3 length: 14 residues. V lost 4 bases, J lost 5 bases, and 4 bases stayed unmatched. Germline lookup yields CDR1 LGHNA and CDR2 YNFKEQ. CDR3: CASSPRDRVDTQYF. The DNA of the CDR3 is TGTGCCAGCAGCCCCCGGGACAGGGTAGATACGCAGTATTTT.

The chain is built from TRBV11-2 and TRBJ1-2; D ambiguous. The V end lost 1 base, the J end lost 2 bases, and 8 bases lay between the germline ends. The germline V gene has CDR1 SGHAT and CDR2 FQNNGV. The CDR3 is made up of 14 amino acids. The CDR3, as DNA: TGTGCCAGCAGCTTAGTAGTCAGAAACTATGGCTACACCTTC. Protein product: CASSLVVRNYGYTF.

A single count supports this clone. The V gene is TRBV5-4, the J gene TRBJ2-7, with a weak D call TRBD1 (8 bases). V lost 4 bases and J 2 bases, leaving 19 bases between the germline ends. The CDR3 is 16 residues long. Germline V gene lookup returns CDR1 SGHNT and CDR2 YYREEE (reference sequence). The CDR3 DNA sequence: TGTGCCAGCAGCCAACCAGGGGGCGGGAGCCCCTACGAGCAGTACTTC. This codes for CASSQPGGGSPYEQYF. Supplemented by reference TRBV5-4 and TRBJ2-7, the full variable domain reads ETGVTQSPTHLIKTRGQQVTLRCSSQSGHNTVSWYQQALGQGPQFIFQYYREEENGRGNFPPRFSGLQFPNYSSELNVNALELDDSALYLCASSQPGGGSPYEQYFGPGTRLTVT.

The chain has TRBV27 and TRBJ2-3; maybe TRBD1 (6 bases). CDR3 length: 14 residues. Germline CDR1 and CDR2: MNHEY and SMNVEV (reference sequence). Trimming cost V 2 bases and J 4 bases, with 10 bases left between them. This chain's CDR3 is CASSLIGTPDTQYF. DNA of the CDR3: TGTGCCAGCAGTTTAATCGGGACACCAGATACGCAGTATTTT.

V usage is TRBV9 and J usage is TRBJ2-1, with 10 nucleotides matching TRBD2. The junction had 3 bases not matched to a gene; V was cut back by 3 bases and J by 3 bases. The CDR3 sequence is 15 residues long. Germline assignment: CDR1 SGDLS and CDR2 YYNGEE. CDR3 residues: CASSGRTSGYNEQFF. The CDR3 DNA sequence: TGTGCCAGCAGCGGGAGGACTAGCGGCTACAATGAGCAGTTCTTC.

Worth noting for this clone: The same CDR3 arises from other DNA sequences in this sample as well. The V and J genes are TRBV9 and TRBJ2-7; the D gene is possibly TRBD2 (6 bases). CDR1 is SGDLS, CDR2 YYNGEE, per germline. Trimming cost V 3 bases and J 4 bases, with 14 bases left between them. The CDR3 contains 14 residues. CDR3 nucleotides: TGTGCCAGCAGCGCGGGACTCGTAGGGTACGAGCAGTACTTC. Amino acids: CASSAGLVGYEQYF.

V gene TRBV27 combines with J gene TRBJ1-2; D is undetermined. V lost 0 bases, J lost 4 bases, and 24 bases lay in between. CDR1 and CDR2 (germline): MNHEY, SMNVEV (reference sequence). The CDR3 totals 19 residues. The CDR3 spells CASSLSHQTVMGRTYGYTF. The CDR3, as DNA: TGTGCCAGCAGTTTATCCCACCAAACGGTGATGGGTAGGACCTATGGCTACACCTTC.

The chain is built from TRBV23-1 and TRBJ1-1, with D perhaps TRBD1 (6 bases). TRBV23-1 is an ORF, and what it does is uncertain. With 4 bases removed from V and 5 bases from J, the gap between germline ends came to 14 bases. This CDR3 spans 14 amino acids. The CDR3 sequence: CASSRQGRGTEAFF. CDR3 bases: TGCGCCAGCAGTCGGCAGGGGAGGGGGACTGAAGCTTTCTTT.

This CDR3 is CASSPTGSGRGDTQYF. In DNA, the CDR3 is TGTGCCAGCAGCCCTACAGGTAGCGGGAGGGGAGATACGCAGTATTTT. The chain uses TRBV9 and TRBJ2-3; 11 bases align to TRBD2. Germline loops: CDR1 SGDLS, CDR2 YYNGEE. V lost 4 bases and J lost 5; bases outside the gene matches: 9. This CDR3 is 16 amino acids long.